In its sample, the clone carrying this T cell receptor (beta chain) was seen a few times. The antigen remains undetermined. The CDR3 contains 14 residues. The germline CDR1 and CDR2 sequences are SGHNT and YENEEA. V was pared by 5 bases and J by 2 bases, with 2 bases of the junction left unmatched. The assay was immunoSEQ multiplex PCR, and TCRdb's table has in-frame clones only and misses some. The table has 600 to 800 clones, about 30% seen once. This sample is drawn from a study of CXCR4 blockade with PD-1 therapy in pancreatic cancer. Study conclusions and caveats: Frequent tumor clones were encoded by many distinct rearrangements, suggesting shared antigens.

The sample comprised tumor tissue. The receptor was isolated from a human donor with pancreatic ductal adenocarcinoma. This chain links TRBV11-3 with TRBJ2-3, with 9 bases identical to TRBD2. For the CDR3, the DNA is TGTGCCAGCAGCAGCGGGGGGAACACAGATACGCAGTATTTT. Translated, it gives CASSSGGNTDTQYF. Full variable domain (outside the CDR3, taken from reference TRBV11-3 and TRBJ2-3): EAGVVQSPRYKIIEKKQPVAFWCNPISGHNTLYWYLQNLGQGPELLIRYENEEAVDDSQLPKDRFSAERLKGVDSTLKIQPAELGDSAVYLCASSSGGNTDTQYFGPGTRLTVL.